A single sample gave rise to the 21 T cell receptor beta chains below, sequenced in a study of shared clonotypes between healthy human individuals. TCRdb's table, derived via immunoSEQ multiplex PCR, lists solely in-frame clones and lacks some. The sample includes approximately 2.5 million clones, over 85% of them seen just once. Sequencing input: naive CD4+ T cells sorted from blood. As for subset: CD45RA+ positively selected. These receptors came from a man younger than 35 in good health.

The V and J genes are TRBV19 and TRBJ2-2; TRBD2 agrees at 7 bases. With V trimmed by 5 bases and J by 1 base, 10 bases remained unmatched. Germline V gene data show CDR1 as LNHDA and CDR2 as SQIVND (reference sequence). This CDR3 comprises 17 residues. The CDR3 sequence is CASSPRGERGNTGELFF. Here the CDR3 DNA reads TGTGCCAGTAGTCCCCGGGGAGAGCGGGGGAACACCGGGGAGCTGTTTTTT.

The gene calls are TRBV2 and TRBJ2-7; possibly TRBD2 for D (5 bases). Germline CDR1 reads SNHLY; CDR2 reads FYNNEI. This CDR3 contains 11 residues. V gave up 6 bases and J gave up 7 bases, with 10 bases separating them. The DNA for the CDR3 is TGTGCCAGCAGACTAGGCAAAGAGCAGTACTTC. Translation: CASRLGKEQYF.

A few counts support this clone. The genes are TRBV29-1 and TRBJ1-1; maybe TRBD1 (5 bases). Germline CDR1 is SQVTM and CDR2 is ANQGSEA. The CDR3 is 13 residues long. Trimming left V 4 bases short and J 3 bases short, with 12 bases between. The chain's CDR3 is CSVVDRGDTEAFF. CDR3 DNA: TGCAGCGTTGTGGATCGGGGGGACACTGAAGCTTTCTTT.

This chain links TRBV5-6 with TRBJ1-2; TRBD1 is a possible D gene (6 bases). Germline lookup yields CDR1 SGHDT and CDR2 YYEEEE. V was shortened by 4 bases and J by 8 bases, with 18 bases between the two germline ends. The CDR3 length is 14 residues. The DNA for the CDR3 is TGTGCCAGCAGCCCCCGGGGAGGGGGACGGGGCTACACCTTC. Its protein product is CASSPRGGGRGYTF.

The chain joins TRBV4-1 to TRBJ1-5, with 7 bases matching TRBD1. The V and J ends lost 6 bases and 5 bases, in that order; junction bases with no gene match: 10. The CDR3 has 15 amino acids. CDR1 and CDR2 from the germline V gene are MGHRA and YSYEKL. The CDR3, as DNA: TGCGCCAGCAGTGACGGGACAGCATTTTATCAGCCCCAGCATTTT. Its translation: CASSDGTAFYQPQHF.

The J gene is TRBJ1-6, the V gene TRBV10-1; the D is unclear. The CDR3 runs to 14 residues. Trimming left V 3 bases short and J 9 bases short, with 12 bases between. The V gene's germline CDR1 is WNHNN and CDR2 SYGVQD (reference sequence). Here the CDR3 reads CASSEGAGGSPLHF. CDR3 coding DNA: TGCGCCAGCAGTGAAGGTGCCGGTGGTTCACCCCTCCACTTT.

CDR3 region: CASSLVGPTEAFF. The DNA for the CDR3 is TGTGCCAGCAGCTTAGTCGGGCCCACTGAAGCTTTCTTT. The genes are TRBV7-2 and TRBJ1-1; D uncertain. The CDR3 extends over 13 amino acids. Per germline, CDR1 SGHTA and CDR2 FQGNSA. V lost 1 base and J lost 4, with 7 bases in between.

The J gene is TRBJ1-6, the V gene TRBV18; D is unresolved. CDR1 is KGHSH and CDR2 is LQKENI in the germline V gene. Trimming removed 3 bases from V and 0 bases from J, with 9 bases in between. This CDR3 is built from 16 residues. This CDR3 is CASSPKEGSYNSPLHF. In DNA, the CDR3 is TGTGCCAGCTCACCCAAGGAAGGCTCCTATAATTCACCCCTCCACTTT.

The chain has TRBV27 and TRBJ1-6; D is unclear. Between the trimmed V and J ends, which lost 1 base and 10 bases, there was a span of 14 bases. The CDR3 is made up of 15 amino acids. Per the germline V gene, CDR1 is MNHEY and CDR2 is SMNVEV (reference sequence). The CDR3: CASSLWHDVRSPLHF. The CDR3 nucleotides read TGTGCCAGCAGTTTATGGCACGACGTCAGATCACCCCTCCACTTT.

The chain employs TRBV4-3 and TRBJ1-2; 9 bases are shared with TRBD1. Germline loops: CDR1 LGHNA, CDR2 YSLEER. Germline trimming cut 1 base from V and 6 bases from J; bases unmatched to any gene: 0. CDR3 size: 13 residues. The CDR3 protein is CASSQGQGDGYTF. The CDR3 coding sequence is TGCGCCAGCAGCCAAGGACAGGGGGATGGCTACACCTTC.

The J gene is TRBJ1-6, the V gene TRBV25-1, with TRBD1 matching over 8 bases. The CDR3 covers 13 residues. CDR1 and CDR2 (germline): MGHDK, SYGVNS. V lost 6 bases and J lost 10; bases outside the gene matches: 5. CDR3 coding DNA: TGTGCCAGCAGCCGACAGGGGACGTCACCCCTCCACTTT. Protein product: CASSRQGTSPLHF.

The rearrangement links TRBV28 to TRBJ1-3, with D unclear. V gave up 2 bases and J gave up 0 bases, with 11 bases separating them. The CDR3 extends over 16 amino acids. CDR1 and CDR2 from the germline V gene are MDHEN and SYDVKM. The CDR3 nucleotides read TGTGCCAGCAGTTTAAGGCAGGTAACCTCTGGAAACACCATATATTTT. This codes for CASSLRQVTSGNTIYF.

This clone is a singleton in its sample. The J gene is TRBJ2-2, the V gene TRBV27; D not certain. In germline, CDR1 is MNHEY, CDR2 SMNVEV (reference sequence). The ends were cut back, 3 bases at V and 1 base at J, with 9 bases in the middle. The CDR3 covers 15 residues. CDR3 nucleotides: TGTGCCAGCAGTTTTTCCCCCGGGAACACCGGGGAGCTGTTTTTT. Amino acid sequence: CASSFSPGNTGELFF.

This chain joins TRBV27 and TRBJ1-4; D uncertain. V dropped 5 bases and J dropped 0 bases, with 10 bases sitting between them. The CDR3 runs to 15 residues. Germline V gene lookup returns CDR1 MNHEY and CDR2 SMNVEV (reference sequence). CDR3 bases: TGTGCCAGCAGTAAGCTATCAGCAACTAATGAAAAACTGTTTTTT. This translates into CASSKLSATNEKLFF.

The rearrangement links TRBV7-2 to TRBJ2-1, with 9 bases lining up with TRBD2. Unmatched junction bases numbered 10, after V lost 5 bases and J lost 5 bases. The CDR3 covers 16 residues. The germline V gene encodes CDR1 SGHTA and CDR2 FQGNSA. CDR3 residues: CASSRGTSWVDNEQFF. DNA of the CDR3: TGTGCCAGCAGCAGAGGGACTAGCTGGGTTGACAATGAGCAGTTCTTC. Together with reference TRBV7-2 and TRBJ2-1, the CDR3 gives the full variable domain: GAGVSQSPSNKVTEKGKDVELRCDPISGHTALYWYRQSLGQGLEFLIYFQGNSAPDKSGLPSDRFSAERTGGSVSTLTIQRTQQEDSAVYLCASSRGTSWVDNEQFFGPGTRLTVL.

V usage is TRBV19 and J usage is TRBJ2-2; 8 bases are a match to TRBD1. V dropped 6 bases and J dropped 3; count of bases not matched to a gene: 3. The CDR3 is 14 amino acids. CDR1 is LNHDA and CDR2 is SQIVND in the germline V gene (reference sequence). CDR3 nucleotides: TGTGCCAGTAGGACAGGGGTCGACACCGGGGAGCTGTTTTTT. This codes for CASRTGVDTGELFF. Full variable domain (outside the CDR3, taken from reference TRBV19 and TRBJ2-2): DGGITQSPKYLFRKEGQNVTLSCEQNLNHDAMYWYRQDPGQGLRLIYYSQIVNDFQKGDIAEGYSVSREKKESFPLTVTSAQKNPTAFYLCASRTGVDTGELFFGEGSRLTVL.

V usage is TRBV10-3 and J usage is TRBJ1-2; D gene unclear. The CDR3 totals 14 residues. Between the trimmed V and J ends, which lost 2 bases and 4 bases, there was a span of 11 bases. CDR1 ENHRY and CDR2 SYGVKD come from the germline V gene. The CDR3 sequence is CAISELGPGYGYTF. In DNA, the CDR3 is TGTGCCATCAGTGAGCTTGGGCCAGGCTATGGCTACACCTTC.

The rearrangement uses TRBV18 and TRBJ2-1, with D maybe TRBD2 (5 bases). The CDR3 covers 14 residues. V was trimmed by 5 bases and J by 7 bases, leaving 15 bases between them. Germline V gene sequence: CDR1 KGHSH, CDR2 LQKENI. CDR3 amino acids: CASSSSGFSNEQFF. The CDR3 DNA sequence: TGTGCCAGCTCATCGTCGGGATTTTCGAATGAGCAGTTCTTC. Full variable domain (outside the CDR3, taken from reference TRBV18 and TRBJ2-1): NAGVMQNPRHLVRRRGQEARLRCSPMKGHSHVYWYRQLPEEGLKFMVYLQKENIIDESGMPKERFSAEFPKEGPSILRIQQVVRGDSAAYFCASSSSGFSNEQFFGPGTRLTVL.

The chain carries TRBV6-4 and TRBJ2-3, with 11 nucleotides matching TRBD1. The junction had 3 bases not matched to a gene; V was cut back by 4 bases and J by 6 bases. The CDR3 length is 14 residues. Germline CDR1 is MRHNA and CDR2 is SNTAGT. The CDR3 spells CASSGTGGSDTQYF. The CDR3 DNA follows: TGTGCCAGCAGTGGGACAGGGGGCTCGGATACGCAGTATTTT.

CDR3 region: CASSPMFQETQYF. The CDR3 DNA reads TGTGCCAGCAGTCCTATGTTCCAAGAGACCCAGTACTTC. V is TRBV28 and J is TRBJ2-5, with D unresolved. V lost 5 bases, J lost 1 base, and 8 bases lay in between. Germline assignment: CDR1 MDHEN and CDR2 SYDVKM. This CDR3 spans 13 amino acids.

V and J are TRBV30 and TRBJ1-1; D call uncertain. The CDR3 covers 13 residues. Trimming shortened V by 2 bases and J by 2 bases, and 9 bases separated the two germline ends. CDR1 is GTSNPN and CDR2 is SVGIG in the germline V gene (reference sequence). In nucleotides, the CDR3 is TGTGCCTGGAGTACACAGCCTAACACTGAAGCTTTCTTT. This sequence encodes CAWSTQPNTEAFF. Together with reference TRBV30 and TRBJ1-1, the CDR3 gives the full variable domain: SQTIHQWPATLVQPVGSPLSLECTVEGTSNPNLYWYRQAAGRGLQLLFYSVGIGQISSEVPQNLSASRPQDRQFILSSKKLLLSDSGFYLCAWSTQPNTEAFFGQGTRLTVV.